This TCR beta chain derives from a study of glioma-infiltrating T cells after dendritic cell vaccination. In the study overall: Patients received autologous tumor lysate-pulsed dendritic cell vaccination between the early 2000s and the early 2010s.

Up to about 2 ug genomic DNA was used for TCRB CDR3 amplification. The primer mix had 60 V beta and 13 J beta primers. Assay used: immunoSEQ multiplex PCR; TCRdb lists only in-frame clones, some missing. The data contain more than 95,000 clones, roughly 76% of them singletons. Trimming took 4 bases from V and 3 from J, leaving 11 bases between them. This CDR3 has 13 amino acids. From germline, CDR1 is SGHRS and CDR2 YFSETQ. Blood PBMC samples: pre-vaccination, two weeks post third vaccination, and at tumor progression. The rearrangement joins TRBV5-1 to TRBJ2-7; tentatively, D is TRBD2 (5 bases). Source: blood, taken before dendritic cell vaccination. The receptor comes from a human donor with glioblastoma. CDR3 nucleotides: TGCGCCAGCAGCGGGAGATCCCACTACGAGCAGTACTTC. This codes for CASSGRSHYEQYF.